This T cell receptor beta chain appears in the sequencing data of a study of T cell responses to AZD1222 COVID-19 vaccine. Regarding this clone: The antigen remains unidentified.

TCRdb's table, derived via immunoSEQ multiplex PCR, lists solely in-frame clones and lacks some. Altogether 120,000 or so clones are present, 65% to 90% being singletons, with the ten largest covering about 29%. Study results and caveats: Seropositivity was recorded at baseline in only a handful of AZD1222 recipients.

Looked up from germline, CDR1 is SNHLY and CDR2 is FYNNEI. The CDR3 length is 14 residues. The ends were cut back, 1 base at V and 0 bases at J, with 4 bases in the middle. The specimen was peripheral blood, collected 28 days after the second AZD1222 dose. The chain carries TRBV2 and TRBJ1-3; D remains unclear. The clonotype comes from an adult who received the AZD1222 COVID-19 vaccine. CDR3 sequence (DNA): TGTGCCAGCAGTGAAGGCCCCTCTGGAAACACCATATATTTT. Its protein product is CASSEGPSGNTIYF.